Described below is a single TCR beta chain sequence and its context. Its antigen is still unknown. Authors' analysis steps: Because ImmunoSEQ provided only junction sequences with no quality scores, the filtering differed. The protocol was immunoSEQ multiplex PCR, while the TCRdb copy is restricted to in-frame clones and leaves out a portion. Clone size and the V and J calls come from that table; the DNA yielded D and trimming. The repertoire holds under 600,000 clones, around 95% seen once, with about 0.068% in the top ten. This record comes from a study of shared clonotypes between healthy human individuals. Study-wide results and caveats: Collection of samples was limited to blood; tissue repertoires likely differ. What naive subsets generally showed was a larger estimated richness than memory subsets showed.

The germline V gene encodes CDR1 SEHNR and CDR2 FQNEAQ (reference sequence). The CDR3 consists of 15 residues. V shed 5 bases and J shed 0 bases, with 10 bases lying between them. Sequenced material: naive CD4+ T cells sorted from blood. Subset specified: CD45RA+ positively selected. The chain employs TRBV7-9 and TRBJ2-2; D gene unclear. This receptor was obtained from a woman aged 25 to 39 in good health. The CDR3 region is CASSLGPSNTGELFF. The CDR3 nucleotides read TGTGCCAGCAGCCTCGGTCCTTCGAACACCGGGGAGCTGTTTTTT.